This T cell receptor (beta chain) is drawn from a study of CXCR3-negative and CXCR3-positive naive CD8 T cells. This CDR3 region has 14 residues. Germline loops: CDR1 MNHEY, CDR2 SVGEGT. Via 5' RACE with UMI labels, TRB cDNA libraries were prepared. TCRdb reprocessed the 5' RACE reads and keeps a single row for each CDR3 protein, giving no DNA. The sample has under 45,000 distinct CDR3 sequences. The V gene is TRBV6-2 or TRBV6-3, the J gene TRBJ1-1; TCRdb's D call of TRBD1 is untestable without DNA. This receptor was taken from a human donor in good health. Some clones in this sample may be carry-over from other donors' samples. Input material: memory CD8+ T cells from blood. The CDR3 region is CASTRGQVGTEAFF.